A single sample is the source of the 10 T cell receptor beta chains below, sequenced in a study of CD8 T cells in ankylosing spondylitis (dated by TCRdb to 2016 to 2017). The protocol used for the library was 5' RACE. TCRdb records Illumina HiSeq 2500 as the sequencer. TCRdb ran its own pipeline on the public reads, namely fastp trimming at Q25 and MiXCR clone calling, and kept in-frame beta chains. Here each entry gathers all rows of one CDR3 protein and keeps the most common genes and DNA. The sample table records about 100,000 distinct CDR3 sequences; over 6.5% of these occur just once. The ten largest clones represent 9.5% to 10% of the sample. Material: blood, either unsorted or a sorted T cell fraction (not recorded which). All receptors come from a male donor with ankylosing spondylitis or in good health (not recorded which).

This clonotype was detected many times. The J gene is TRBJ1-2, the V gene TRBV29-1; the D is unclear. The length of the CDR3 is 11 residues. Trimming left V 4 bases short and J 3 bases short, with 6 bases between. CDR1 and CDR2 from the germline V gene are SQVTM and ANQGSEA. In nucleotides, the CDR3 is TGCAGCGTTGTCTGGGACTATGGCTACACCTTC. Translation: CSVVWDYGYTF.

This chain links TRBV5-1 with TRBJ2-1, with 15 bases that match TRBD2. The V gene end was trimmed by 4 bases and the J gene end by 2 bases; junction bases not matched to a gene: 7. Germline values: CDR1 SGHRS, CDR2 YFSETQ. This CDR3 spans 18 amino acids. CDR3 nucleotide sequence: TGCGCCAGCAGCGCTCGGACTAGCGGGAGGGTACCCTACAATGAGCAGTTCTTC. Translation gives CASSARTSGRVPYNEQFF.

The rearrangement joins TRBV20-1 to TRBJ2-4; no firm D call. The CDR3 extends over 18 amino acids. Germline-derived CDR1 and CDR2 are DFQATT and SNEGSKA (reference sequence). V was trimmed by 1 base and J by 8 bases, leaving 27 bases between them. CDR3 coding DNA: TGCAGTGCTAGAGCAGTTGGCGGCCCCGTGGAACGAGAATACATTCAGTACTTC. This translates into CSARAVGGPVEREYIQYF.

This clonotype was seen repeatedly, ten times or more. The chain combines TRBV19 with TRBJ2-3, with 10 bases fitting TRBD2. The germline gives CDR1 LNHDA, CDR2 SQIVND (reference sequence). The V and J ends lost 4 bases and 5 bases, in that order; junction bases with no gene match: 6. The CDR3 contains 15 residues. The CDR3 sequence: CASSTLAGAGDTQYF. In nucleotides, the CDR3 is TGTGCCAGTAGTACCCTAGCGGGAGCGGGAGATACGCAGTATTTT.

This clonotype was counted ten times or more. V usage is TRBV6-4 and J usage is TRBJ1-5; possible D gene TRBD1, 6 bases. Per germline, CDR1 MRHNA and CDR2 SNTAGT. Trimming cost V 0 bases and J 11 bases, with 8 bases left between them. The CDR3 runs to 12 residues. CDR3 sequence reads: CASSDSEGAQHF. CDR3 coding DNA: TGTGCCAGCAGTGACTCAGAGGGGGCCCAGCATTTT.

This clonotype was seen repeatedly, ten times or more. The rearrangement uses TRBV10-3 and TRBJ2-3, with TRBD2 matching over 10 bases. The germline gives CDR1 ENHRY, CDR2 SYGVKD. The CDR3 is made up of 14 amino acids. V lost 7 bases to trimming and J lost 6 bases; unmatched junction nucleotides: 7. CDR3 nucleotides: TGTGCCATCATCGGTAGCGGGGGGTACGATACGCAGTATTTT. Translated, it gives CAIIGSGGYDTQYF.

This clonotype has at least ten counts. This chain links TRBV6-5 with TRBJ1-5; D unresolved. V lost 5 bases and J lost 0, with 8 bases in between. CDR1 MNHEY and CDR2 SVGAGI come from the germline V gene. CDR3 length: 14 residues. In DNA, the CDR3 is TGTGCCAGCAGTCTCACTCATAGCAATCAGCCCCAGCATTTT. This codes for CASSLTHSNQPQHF.

This clonotype has more than one count but fewer than ten. V usage is TRBV12-3 or TRBV12-4 and J usage is TRBJ2-3, with D uncertain. The CDR3 runs 11 residues. V was pared by 5 bases and J by 10 bases, with 10 bases between. The CDR3 here is CASSPFGSQYF. Written as DNA, the CDR3 is TGTGCCAGCAGTCCCTTTGGGTCGCAGTATTTT.

The chain links TRBV20-1 to TRBJ1-5, with 9 nucleotides matching TRBD1. J was trimmed by 2 bases and V by 1 base; bases with no gene match: 6. This CDR3 is 16 amino acids long. CDR1 and CDR2 from the germline V gene are DFQATT and SNEGSKA (reference sequence). Here the CDR3 reads CSARGTRQGGNQPQHF. In DNA form, the CDR3 reads TGCAGTGCTAGAGGTACACGACAGGGGGGCAATCAGCCCCAGCATTTT.

This clonotype was counted many times. This chain uses TRBV7-2 with TRBJ2-7, with 9 bases matching TRBD2. The CDR3 length is 15 residues. Germline V lookup: CDR1 SGHTA, CDR2 FQGNSA. Trimming removed 1 base from V and 6 bases from J; junction bases left unmatched: 7. The CDR3 DNA follows: TGTGCCAGCAGCTTAGGGTCGCGGGAGGGAGCCGAGCAGTACTTC. This translates into CASSLGSREGAEQYF.